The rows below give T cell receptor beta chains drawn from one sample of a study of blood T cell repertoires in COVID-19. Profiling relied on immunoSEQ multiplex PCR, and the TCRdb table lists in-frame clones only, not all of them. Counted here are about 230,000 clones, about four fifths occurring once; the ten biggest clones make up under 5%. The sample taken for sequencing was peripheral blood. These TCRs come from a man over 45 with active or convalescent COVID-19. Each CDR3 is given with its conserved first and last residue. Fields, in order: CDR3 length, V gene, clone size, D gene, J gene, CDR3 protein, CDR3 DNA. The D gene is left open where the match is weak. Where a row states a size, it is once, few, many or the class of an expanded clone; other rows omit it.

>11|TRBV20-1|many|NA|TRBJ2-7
CSAPTSYEQYF
TGCAGTGCACCTACTAGTTACGAGCAGTACTTC
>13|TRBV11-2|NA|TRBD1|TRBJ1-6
CASGDSMNSPLHF
TGTGCCAGCGGGGACAGCATGAATTCACCCCTCCACTTT
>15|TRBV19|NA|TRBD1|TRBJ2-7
CASSTGQGRGYEQYF
TGTGCCAGTAGTACGGGACAGGGTCGAGGGTACGAGCAGTACTTC
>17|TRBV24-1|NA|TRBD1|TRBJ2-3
CATSDPMSRDRAGTQYF
TGTGCCACCAGTGACCCTATGTCCCGGGACAGGGCGGGTACGCAGTATTTT
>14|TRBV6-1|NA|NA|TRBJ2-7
CASSEGTANYEQYF
TGTGCCAGCAGTGAAGGGACAGCCAACTACGAGCAGTACTTC
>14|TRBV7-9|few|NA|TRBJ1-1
CASSLADSSTEAFF
TGTGCCAGCAGCTTGGCGGATTCGAGCACTGAAGCTTTCTTT
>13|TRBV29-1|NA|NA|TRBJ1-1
CSVRRVTNTEAFF
TGCAGCGTCCGCAGGGTAACGAACACTGAAGCTTTCTTT
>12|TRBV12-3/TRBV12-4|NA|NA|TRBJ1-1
CASSGAQRWAFF
TGTGCCAGCAGTGGGGCCCAACGCTGGGCTTTCTTT
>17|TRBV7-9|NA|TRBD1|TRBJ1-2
CASSPDRGQLFNYGYTF
TGTGCCAGCAGCCCAGACAGGGGGCAACTATTTAACTATGGCTACACCTTC
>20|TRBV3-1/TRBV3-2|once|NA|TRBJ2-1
CASSPEIFGTDRYSYNEQFF
TGTGCCAGCAGCCCCGAGATTTTCGGGACTGACCGTTACTCCTACAATGAGCAGTTCTTC
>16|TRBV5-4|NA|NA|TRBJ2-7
CASSSAHGGLSYEQYF
TGTGCCAGCAGCTCCGCTCACGGGGGGCTTTCCTACGAGCAGTACTTC
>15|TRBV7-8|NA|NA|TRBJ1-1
CASSLAATGNTEAFF
TGTGCCAGCAGCTTAGCGGCTACGGGAAACACTGAAGCTTTCTTT
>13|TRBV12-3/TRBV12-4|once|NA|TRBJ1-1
CASSFGLNTEAFF
TGTGCCAGCAGTTTTGGACTAAACACTGAAGCTTTCTTT
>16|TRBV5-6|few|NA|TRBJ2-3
CASSLDTGMNADTQYF
TGTGCCAGCAGCTTGGATACGGGGATGAATGCCGATACGCAGTATTTT
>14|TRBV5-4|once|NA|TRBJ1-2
CASSGGTVNYGYTF
TGTGCCAGCAGCGGGGGGACCGTTAACTATGGCTACACCTTC
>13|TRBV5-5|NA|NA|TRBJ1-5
CASSLGGDQPQHF
TGTGCCAGCAGCTTGGGGGGCGACCAGCCCCAGCATTTT
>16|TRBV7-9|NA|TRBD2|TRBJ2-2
CASSKLAGTNTGELFF
TGTGCCAGCAGCAAATTAGCGGGGACGAACACCGGGGAGCTGTTTTTT